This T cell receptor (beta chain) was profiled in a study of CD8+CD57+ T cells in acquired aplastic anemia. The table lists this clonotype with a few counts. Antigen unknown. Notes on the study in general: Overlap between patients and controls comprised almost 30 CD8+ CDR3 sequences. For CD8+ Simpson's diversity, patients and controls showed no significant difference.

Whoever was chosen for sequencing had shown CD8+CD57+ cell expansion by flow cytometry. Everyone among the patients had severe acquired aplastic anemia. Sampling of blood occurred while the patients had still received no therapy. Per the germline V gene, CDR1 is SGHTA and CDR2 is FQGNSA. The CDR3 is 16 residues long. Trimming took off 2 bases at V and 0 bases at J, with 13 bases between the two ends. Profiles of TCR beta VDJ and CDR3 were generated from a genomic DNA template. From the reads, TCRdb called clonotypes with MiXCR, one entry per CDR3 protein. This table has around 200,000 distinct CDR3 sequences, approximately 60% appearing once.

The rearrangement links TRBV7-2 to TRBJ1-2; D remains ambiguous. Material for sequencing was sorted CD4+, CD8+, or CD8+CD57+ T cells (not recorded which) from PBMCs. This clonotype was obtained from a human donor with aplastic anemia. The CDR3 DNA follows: TGTGCCAGCAGCTTACAAGGCCCCCCTGCTAACTATGGCTACACCTTC. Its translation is CASSLQGPPANYGYTF. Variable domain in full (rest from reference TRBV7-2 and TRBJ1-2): GAGVSQSPSNKVTEKGKDVELRCDPISGHTALYWYRQSLGQGLEFLIYFQGNSAPDKSGLPSDRFSAERTGGSVSTLTIQRTQQEDSAVYLCASSLQGPPANYGYTFGSGTRLTVV.